This is a list of T cell receptor beta chains from one sample in a study of post-analysis software for immune sequencing data. From the PCR reads, TCRdb called clonotypes with MiXCR, one entry per CDR3 protein. The table records hundreds of thousands of distinct CDR3 sequences, roughly half of them present only once. The sequenced sample consisted of blood. These receptors were collected from a girl aged 5-17 years with multiple sclerosis. Both conserved end residues are part of each CDR3. A D gene is named only where the DNA matches it firmly. Clone size is shown for a subset of rows, as once, few, many or a class of expanded clone.

j_call | clone_size | d_call | v_call | cdr3_aa | cdr3_nt
TRBJ1-2 | - | TRBD1 | TRBV10-3 | CAISERLQGAGGYTF | TGTGCCATCAGTGAGAGGTTACAGGGGGCAGGAGGCTACACCTTC
TRBJ1-2 | few | - | TRBV12-3/TRBV12-4 | CASSAWARSGYTF | TGTGCCAGCAGTGCGTGGGCGCGGAGTGGCTACACCTTC
TRBJ2-1 | - | TRBD2 | TRBV9 | CASSSSTSGPYNEQFF | TGTGCCAGCAGCTCCTCGACTAGCGGGCCTTACAATGAGCAGTTCTTC
TRBJ1-2 | - | - | TRBV27 | CASPNLDDYTF | TGTGCCAGCCCGAATTTGGATGACTACACCTTC
TRBJ1-2 | few | - | TRBV20-1 | CSASSTGFGYTF | TGCAGTGCTTCCAGTACAGGGTTCGGCTACACCTTC
TRBJ2-1 | - | - | TRBV20-1 | CSARDAEVDEQFF | TGCAGTGCTAGAGATGCCGAGGTAGATGAGCAGTTCTTC
TRBJ1-2 | few | TRBD1 | TRBV10-3 | CAISPLGQGVGYTF | TGTGCCATCAGTCCCCTGGGACAGGGGGTTGGCTACACCTTC
TRBJ2-3 | few | - | TRBV5-1 | CASSPQGPYTDTQYF | TGCGCCAGCAGCCCACAGGGACCCTACACAGATACGCAGTATTTT
TRBJ2-5 | - | - | TRBV11-2 | CASSLRMETQYF | TGTGCCAGCAGCTTAAGGATGGAGACCCAGTACTTC
TRBJ2-7 | - | TRBD2 | TRBV7-2 | CASSHLVAGGSYEQYF | TGTGCCAGCAGCCACCTCGTAGCGGGGGGTTCCTACGAGCAGTACTTC
TRBJ2-3 | - | - | TRBV29-1 | CSVEGFQGHTDTQYF | TGCAGCGTTGAGGGGTTCCAGGGACACACAGATACGCAGTATTTT
TRBJ1-2 | few | - | TRBV27 | CASSFSGNYGYTF | TGTGCCAGCAGCTTTTCAGGGAACTATGGCTACACCTTC
TRBJ2-1 | - | TRBD2 | TRBV5-6 | CASSPLLAGGNEQFF | TGTGCCAGCAGCCCACTACTAGCGGGAGGGAATGAGCAGTTCTTC
TRBJ2-7 | few | - | TRBV2 | CASSETRSYEQYF | TGTGCCAGCAGTGAGACTAGGAGCTACGAGCAGTACTTC
TRBJ2-1 | few | - | TRBV15 | CATSSSFSYNEQFF | TGTGCCACCAGCTCATCTTTCTCCTACAATGAGCAGTTCTTC
TRBJ2-3 | few | - | TRBV20-1 | CSARAGDNTQYF | TGCAGTGCTAGAGCAGGGGATAATACGCAGTATTTT
TRBJ1-2 | - | - | TRBV20-1 | CSASRRGYTF | TGCAGTGCTAGCCGTCGGGGCTACACCTTC
TRBJ2-6 | few | - | TRBV5-5 | CASSLARVSGANVLTF | TGTGCCAGCAGCTTGGCTCGGGTCTCTGGGGCCAACGTCCTGACTTTC
TRBJ2-1 | - | - | TRBV7-9 | CASSLPRNEQLF | TGTGCCAGCAGCCTCCCTCGGAATGAGCAGCTCTTC
TRBJ2-5 | - | - | TRBV10-2 | CASGTGLKETQYF | TGCGCCAGCGGAACAGGGTTGAAAGAGACCCAGTACTTC
TRBJ1-1 | - | - | TRBV3-1 | CASSQEPLEAFF | TGTGCCAGCAGCCAAGAACCCCTTGAAGCTTTCTTT
TRBJ2-3 | few | - | TRBV3-1 | CAITLWPDTQYF | TGTGCCATCACCCTCTGGCCAGATACGCAGTATTTT
TRBJ2-1 | - | - | TRBV30 | CAWSLQGYEQFF | TGTGCCTGGAGCCTACAGGGTTATGAGCAGTTCTTC
TRBJ2-3 | - | TRBD2 | TRBV3-1 | CASSLGTSGNTDTQYF | TGTGCCAGCAGCCTCGGGACTAGCGGGAACACAGATACGCAGTATTTT
TRBJ2-7 | many | - | TRBV4-1 | CASSQDRLQGGAEQYF | TGCGCCAGCAGCCAAGATCGGTTGCAGGGGGGAGCCGAGCAGTACTTC
TRBJ2-7 | few | TRBD1 | TRBV20-1 | CSATKTGGGGSSYEQYF | TGCAGTGCTACCAAGACAGGGGGAGGGGGGTCTTCCTACGAGCAGTACTTC
TRBJ2-7 | few | - | TRBV27 | CASRQTPYEQYF | TGTGCCAGCAGGCAGACCCCCTACGAGCAGTACTTC
TRBJ2-7 | few | - | TRBV3-1 | CASSQLPSSGPRYF | TGTGCCAGCAGCCAACTCCCTAGTAGCGGCCCCAGGTACTTC
TRBJ2-7 | - | - | TRBV27 | CASSTQTSNSYEQYF | TGTGCCAGCAGTACGCAGACATCGAATTCCTACGAGCAGTACTTC
TRBJ1-1 | - | - | TRBV12-3/TRBV12-4 | CASSLARDEAFF | TGTGCCAGCAGTTTAGCCAGGGACGAAGCTTTCTTT
TRBJ2-1 | few | TRBD2 | TRBV29-1 | CSVVAGGHYNEQFF | TGCAGCGTTGTTGCGGGGGGCCATTACAATGAGCAGTTCTTC
TRBJ1-2 | - | - | TRBV29-1 | CSVRATGQGYTF | TGCAGCGTCCGAGCGACAGGCCAGGGCTACACCTTC
TRBJ2-3 | - | TRBD2 | TRBV12-3/TRBV12-4 | CASSRTSASTDTQYF | TGTGCCAGCAGCCGGACTAGCGCCAGCACAGATACGCAGTATTTT
TRBJ2-7 | many | TRBD1 | TRBV11-2 | CASSSSGDRGLAYEQYF | TGTGCCAGCAGCTCTAGTGGGGACAGGGGGCTCGCCTACGAGCAGTACTTC
TRBJ1-2 | - | - | TRBV12-3/TRBV12-4 | CASSSLLVGFYGYTF | TGTGCCAGCAGTTCGCTCTTGGTCGGGTTCTATGGCTACACCTTC
TRBJ1-2 | - | TRBD1 | TRBV10-3 | CAISDRGLNYGYTF | TGTGCCATCAGTGATAGGGGGCTCAACTATGGCTACACCTTC
TRBJ1-1 | - | TRBD1 | TRBV6-5 | CASSGYRGHTEAFF | TGTGCCAGCAGCGGTTACAGGGGCCACACTGAAGCTTTCTTT
TRBJ2-1 | - | - | TRBV20-1 | CSARPRRGDRGYEQFF | TGCAGTGCTAGACCCCGCCGGGGGGACAGAGGGTATGAGCAGTTCTTC
TRBJ1-1 | once | - | TRBV4-2 | CASSGFLNTEAFF | TGTGCCAGCAGCGGATTCTTGAACACTGAAGCTTTCTTT
TRBJ2-1 | once | TRBD2 | TRBV25-1 | CASSRGSMTEQFF | TGTGCCAGCAGTCGCGGGAGTATGACTGAGCAGTTCTTC
TRBJ1-1 | - | - | TRBV7-3 | CASSLPPNTEAFF | TGTGCCAGCAGCTTACCGCCGAACACTGAAGCTTTCTTT
TRBJ1-5 | - | - | TRBV7-9 | CASSPTGQPQHF | TGTGCCAGCAGCCCGACGGGTCAGCCCCAGCATTTT
TRBJ1-2 | - | - | TRBV27 | CASSGPPLDYGYTF | TGTGCCAGCAGCGGCCCGCCGCTTGACTATGGCTACACCTTC
TRBJ2-5 | - | TRBD2 | TRBV29-1 | CSVGLSGSIPKVQYF | TGCAGCGTGGGACTTAGCGGGAGCATTCCGAAGGTGCAGTACTTC
TRBJ2-1 | - | - | TRBV5-1 | CATALHEALSYNEQFF | TGCGCCACCGCGCTCCACGAGGCCCTCTCCTACAATGAGCAGTTCTTC
TRBJ2-1 | - | - | TRBV7-2 | CASSLQRVVSYNEQFF | TGTGCCAGCAGCTTACAACGGGTAGTTTCCTACAATGAGCAGTTCTTC
TRBJ2-7 | - | TRBD1 | TRBV10-1 | CASSETTGVYEQYF | TGCGCCAGCAGTGAGACCACAGGGGTCTACGAGCAGTACTTC
TRBJ2-1 | - | - | TRBV24-1 | CATSDSWARTGDRDEQFF | TGTGCCACCAGTGATTCTTGGGCCCGCACGGGGGACCGGGATGAGCAGTTCTTC
TRBJ2-7 | - | - | TRBV19 | CASSTGPGKIYEQYF | TGTGCCAGTAGTACCGGACCGGGGAAAATCTACGAGCAGTACTTC
TRBJ2-7 | - | - | TRBV3-1 | CASSQDLLRGKMGEQYF | TGTGCCAGCAGCCAAGACCTTCTGAGGGGGAAAATGGGCGAGCAGTACTTC
TRBJ1-2 | few | - | TRBV29-1 | CSVDQQGAAGYTF | TGCAGCGTTGATCAACAGGGAGCGGCTGGCTACACCTTC
TRBJ2-5 | few | TRBD1 | TRBV29-1 | CSGVGQGETQYF | TGCAGCGGTGTGGGACAGGGAGAGACCCAGTACTTC
TRBJ2-5 | - | - | TRBV12-3/TRBV12-4 | CASSFVNLPGQYF | TGTGCCAGCAGCTTTGTAAATTTACCCGGGCAGTACTTC
TRBJ2-3 | - | TRBD2 | TRBV6-1 | CASTSGTSGIPIPDTQYF | TGTGCCAGCACCTCTGGGACTAGCGGGATCCCAATCCCAGATACGCAGTATTTT
TRBJ2-1 | few | TRBD2 | TRBV7-3 | CASSPLAGSEQFF | TGTGCCAGCAGCCCTCTAGCGGGAAGTGAGCAGTTCTTC
TRBJ2-7 | - | - | TRBV10-3 | CAISGVSYNEQYF | TGTGCCATCAGTGGTGTCAGCTACAATGAGCAGTACTTC
TRBJ2-5 | few | - | TRBV9 | CASSVGDGPFGTQYF | TGTGCCAGCAGCGTAGGTGACGGACCGTTCGGGACCCAGTACTTC